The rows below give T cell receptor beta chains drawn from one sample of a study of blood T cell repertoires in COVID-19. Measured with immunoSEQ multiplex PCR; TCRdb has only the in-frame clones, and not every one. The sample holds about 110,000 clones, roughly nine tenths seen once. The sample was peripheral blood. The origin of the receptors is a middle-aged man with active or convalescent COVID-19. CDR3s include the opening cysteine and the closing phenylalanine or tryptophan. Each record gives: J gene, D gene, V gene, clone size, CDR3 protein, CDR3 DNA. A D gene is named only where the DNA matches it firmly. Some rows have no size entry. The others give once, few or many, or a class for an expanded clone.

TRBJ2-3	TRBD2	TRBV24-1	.	CATSHWGGRGTDTQYF	TGTGCCACCAGTCACTGGGGCGGGAGGGGCACAGATACGCAGTATTTT
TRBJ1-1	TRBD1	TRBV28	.	CASSSTGGGSTEAFF	TGTGCCAGCAGTTCAACAGGGGGCGGTAGCACTGAAGCTTTCTTT
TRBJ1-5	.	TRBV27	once	CASSLSPLNQPQHF	TGTGCCAGCAGTTTATCCCCCCTCAATCAGCCCCAGCATTTT
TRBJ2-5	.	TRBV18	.	CASSLTKVETQYF	TGTGCCAGCTCGTTGACTAAAGTGGAGACCCAGTACTTC
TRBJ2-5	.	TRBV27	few	CASSYGQGGQTQYF	TGTGCCAGCAGTTACGGGCAGGGTGGGCAGACCCAGTACTTC
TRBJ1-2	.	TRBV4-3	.	CASSQGASNYGYTF	TGCGCCAGCAGCCAAGGGGCCAGTAACTATGGCTACACCTTC
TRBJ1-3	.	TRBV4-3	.	CASSPNPSGAGNTIYF	TGCGCCAGCAGCCCCAATCCCAGCGGAGCTGGAAACACCATATATTTT
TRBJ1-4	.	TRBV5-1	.	CASSLQTGANEKLFF	TGCGCCAGCAGCTTACAAACCGGAGCTAATGAAAAACTGTTTTTT
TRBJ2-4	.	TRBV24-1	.	CATSDSGLAKNIQYF	TGTGCCACCAGTGATAGCGGGCTAGCCAAAAACATTCAGTACTTC
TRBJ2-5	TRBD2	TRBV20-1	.	CSASPTSGISETQYF	TGCAGTGCTAGTCCGACTAGCGGGATTTCGGAGACCCAGTACTTC
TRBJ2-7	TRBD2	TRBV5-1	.	CASSKGLAGDEQYF	TGCGCCAGCAGCAAAGGACTAGCGGGAGACGAGCAGTACTTC
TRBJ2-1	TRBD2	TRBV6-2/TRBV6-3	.	CASSYLGIAGVMYNEQFF	TGTGCCAGCAGTTACTTGGGGATAGCGGGAGTTATGTACAATGAGCAGTTCTTC
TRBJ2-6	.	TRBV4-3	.	CASSQDLARSGANVLTF	TGCGCCAGCAGCCAAGATCTAGCGCGCTCTGGGGCCAACGTCCTGACTTTC
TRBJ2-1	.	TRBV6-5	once	CASRRGMGREFF	TGTGCCAGCAGAAGGGGGATGGGCAGGGAGTTCTTC
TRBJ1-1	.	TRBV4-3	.	CASSQGGSTEAFF	TGCGCCAGCAGCCAGGGGGGGAGCACTGAAGCTTTCTTT
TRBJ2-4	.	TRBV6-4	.	CASSEGVDLAKNIQYF	TGTGCCAGCAGTGAAGGGGTCGATCTGGCCAAAAACATTCAGTACTTC
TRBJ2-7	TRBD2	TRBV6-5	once	CASTSGTSRTYEQYF	TGTGCCAGCACGAGCGGGACTAGCCGAACCTACGAGCAGTACTTC
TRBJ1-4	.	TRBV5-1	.	CASSSQWGLNEKLFF	TGCGCCAGCAGCTCCCAATGGGGCCTTAATGAAAAACTGTTTTTT
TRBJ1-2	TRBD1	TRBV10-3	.	CAINPGQGVYGYTF	TGTGCCATCAACCCGGGACAGGGGGTATATGGCTACACCTTC
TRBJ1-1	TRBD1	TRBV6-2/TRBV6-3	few	CASSLGQGALNTEAFF	TGTGCCAGCAGCTTAGGACAGGGGGCATTGAACACTGAAGCTTTCTTT
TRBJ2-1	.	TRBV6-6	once	CASSYYPGDEQFF	TGTGCCAGCAGTTACTATCCGGGAGACGAGCAGTTCTTC
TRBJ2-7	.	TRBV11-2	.	CASSPLRSPPEQYF	TGTGCCAGCAGCCCTTTAAGGAGCCCACCCGAGCAGTACTTC
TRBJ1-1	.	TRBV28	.	CASSLPTHRNTEAFF	TGTGCCAGCAGTTTGCCGACTCATCGGAACACTGAAGCTTTCTTT
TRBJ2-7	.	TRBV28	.	CASRGDKNEQYF	TGTGCCAGCAGAGGGGACAAAAACGAGCAGTACTTC
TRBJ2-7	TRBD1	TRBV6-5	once	CASTSTGAPYEQYF	TGTGCCAGCACCTCGACAGGGGCCCCCTACGAGCAGTACTTC
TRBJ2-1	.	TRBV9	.	CASSFTGNEQFF	TGTGCCAGCAGCTTTACGGGGAATGAGCAGTTCTTC
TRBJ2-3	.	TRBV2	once	CASSKAPGTSTDTQYF	TGTGCCAGCTCTAAGGCCCCCGGGACTAGCACAGATACGCAGTATTTT
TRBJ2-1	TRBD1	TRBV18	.	CASSPPGGGSAVYNEQFF	TGTGCCAGCTCACCTCCAGGGGGCGGATCAGCGGTCTACAATGAGCAGTTCTTC
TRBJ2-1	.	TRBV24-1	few	CATSDRGQFYNEQFF	TGTGCCACCAGTGACCGGGGACAATTCTACAATGAGCAGTTCTTC
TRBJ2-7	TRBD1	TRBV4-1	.	CASSLGTAYEQYF	TGCGCCAGCAGCCTAGGGACAGCCTACGAGCAGTACTTC
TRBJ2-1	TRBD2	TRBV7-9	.	CASSLLAGVSNEQFF	TGTGCCAGCAGCTTACTAGCGGGAGTCTCCAATGAGCAGTTCTTC
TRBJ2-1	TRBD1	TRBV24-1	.	CATSDIGTAYNEQFF	TGTGCCACCAGTGATATCGGGACAGCCTACAATGAGCAGTTCTTC
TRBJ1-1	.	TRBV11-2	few	CASSPRAAGTEAFF	TGTGCCAGCAGCCCCCGGGCAGCGGGCACTGAAGCTTTCTTT
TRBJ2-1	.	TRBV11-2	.	CASSRQLALGSYNEQFF	TGTGCCAGCAGCCGTCAACTAGCTTTGGGCTCCTACAATGAGCAGTTCTTC
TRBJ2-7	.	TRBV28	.	CASCNGGVEKQYF	TGTGCCAGCTGTAACGGGGGAGTGGAGAAGCAGTACTTC
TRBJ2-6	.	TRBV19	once	CASSFTVTGANVLTF	TGTGCCAGTAGTTTCACAGTTACAGGTGCCAACGTCCTGACTTTC
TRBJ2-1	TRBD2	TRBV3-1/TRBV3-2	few	CASSQDYGVSTSGRANEQFF	TGTGCCAGCAGCCAAGATTACGGGGTATCGACTAGCGGGAGGGCCAATGAGCAGTTCTTC
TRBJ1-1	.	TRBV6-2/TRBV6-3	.	CASSYSGGGMNTEAFF	TGTGCCAGCAGTTACTCGGGGGGAGGAATGAACACTGAAGCTTTCTTT
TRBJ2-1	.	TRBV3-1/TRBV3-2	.	CASSQSLGGAVGRYNEQFF	TGTGCCAGCAGCCAATCCCTTGGAGGGGCGGTAGGTAGGTACAATGAGCAGTTCTTC
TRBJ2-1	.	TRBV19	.	CASTPFSSYNEQFF	TGTGCCAGTACCCCGTTCAGCTCCTACAATGAGCAGTTCTTC
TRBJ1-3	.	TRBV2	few	CASSERPDSGNTIYF	TGTGCCAGCAGTGAACGCCCCGACTCAGGAAACACCATATATTTT
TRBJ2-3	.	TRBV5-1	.	CASRRTGGGTDTQYF	TGCGCCAGCAGGCGTACAGGGGGAGGGACAGATACGCAGTATTTT
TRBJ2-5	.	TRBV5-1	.	CASSLGGAQDQYF	TGCGCCAGCAGCTTAGGGGGGGCTCAAGACCAGTACTTC
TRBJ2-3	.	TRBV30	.	CAWRDSNVPRDTQYF	TGTGCCTGGAGAGATTCCAATGTTCCGCGGGATACGCAGTATTTT
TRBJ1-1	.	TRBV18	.	CASSPTGKNTEAFF	TGTGCCAGCTCACCCACAGGGAAGAACACTGAAGCTTTCTTT
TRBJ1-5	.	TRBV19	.	CASSTEAGRGNQPQHF	TGTGCCAGTAGTACAGAAGCGGGACGGGGCAATCAGCCCCAGCATTTT
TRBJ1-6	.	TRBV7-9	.	CASSLSPSGSPLHF	TGTGCCAGCAGCTTAAGCCCCTCGGGTTCACCCCTCCACTTT
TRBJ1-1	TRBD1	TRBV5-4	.	CASSRDRLEAFF	TGTGCCAGCAGCCGGGACAGATTAGAAGCTTTCTTT
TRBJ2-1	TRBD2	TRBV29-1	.	CSVEWGTKQDGEQFF	TGCAGCGTTGAATGGGGGACTAAGCAAGACGGTGAGCAGTTCTTC
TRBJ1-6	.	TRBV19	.	CASSAQGHNSPLHF	TGTGCCAGTAGTGCACAGGGACATAATTCACCCCTCCACTTT